This passage covers 17 T cell receptor beta chains from one sample sequenced in a study of a mutant IDH1 vaccine in newly diagnosed glioma. Their antigens are not known. Data came from immunoSEQ multiplex PCR; TCRdb stores just in-frame clones and leaves some out. The table has about 37,000 clones, about 80% seen once. Time point given: week 5, during vaccination. Each dose of the vaccine consisted of 300 ug of mutant IDH1 20-mer peptide, with topical imiquimod. The source was PBMCs, collected from a glioma patient whose treatment included an IDH1 peptide vaccine. The receptor set was obtained from a man between 25 and 39 years old with glioma.

The chain uses TRBV7-2 and TRBJ2-7, with 7 bases fitting TRBD1. CDR1 is SGHTA and CDR2 is FQGNSA in the germline V gene. The ends lost 5 bases at V and 4 bases at J; junction bases unmatched: 5. The CDR3 length is 13 residues. CDR3 nucleotide sequence: TGTGCCAGCAGCCACGGGACAGAATACGAGCAGTACTTC. This codes for CASSHGTEYEQYF.

The chain links TRBV6-5 to TRBJ1-6, with D maybe TRBD1 (5 bases). This CDR3 is 13 amino acids long. Trimming took 3 bases from V and 10 from J, leaving 10 bases between them. Germline V gives CDR1 MNHEY, CDR2 SVGAGI. In DNA, the CDR3 is TGTGCCAGCAGTTATACAGGTGGATCACCCCTCCACTTT. This translates into CASSYTGGSPLHF.

The V call is TRBV9, the J call TRBJ2-2; TRBD1 agrees at 9 bases. CDR3 length equals 18 residues. The V segment lost 1 base and the J segment 3 bases; nucleotides outside the gene matches: 10. Germline assignment: CDR1 SGDLS and CDR2 YYNGEE. The CDR3 region is CASSVNRQGGLDTGELFF. The DNA for the CDR3 is TGTGCCAGCAGCGTAAACCGACAGGGGGGTCTCGACACCGGGGAGCTGTTTTTT.

V is TRBV19 and J is TRBJ2-5; D is ambiguous. Germline V gene sequence: CDR1 LNHDA, CDR2 SQIVND (reference sequence). V gave up 3 bases and J gave up 5 bases, with 16 bases separating them. This CDR3 has 15 residues. The CDR3 DNA reads as TGTGCCAGTAGTATTGCGAACGCTCGGCGGGAGACCCAGTACTTC. Protein sequence: CASSIANARRETQYF.

The genes are TRBV6-5 and TRBJ1-1; D is perhaps TRBD1 (5 bases). Germline loops: CDR1 MNHEY, CDR2 SVGAGI. This CDR3 is built from 15 residues. The V end lost 7 bases, the J end lost 5 bases, and 20 bases lay between the germline ends. CDR3 in amino acids: CASNPRGVRRTEAFF. As DNA, the CDR3 is TGTGCCAGCAACCCCCGGGGCGTGAGGAGGACTGAAGCTTTCTTT.

The V gene is TRBV5-1, the J gene TRBJ1-5; 10 positions agree with TRBD1. Germline CDR1 and CDR2: SGHRS and YFSETQ. V was clipped by 4 bases and J by 5 bases; unmatched bases: 6. The length of the CDR3 is 15 residues. The CDR3 region is CASSVTGGRDQPQHF. CDR3 DNA: TGCGCCAGCAGCGTGACAGGGGGCAGAGATCAGCCCCAGCATTTT.

The rearrangement joins TRBV27 to TRBJ2-1; 7 positions match TRBD2. The CDR3 loop spans 15 amino acids. Trimming at V came to 5 bases and at J to 3 bases, leaving 7 bases not matched to a gene. CDR1 and CDR2 (germline): MNHEY, SMNVEV (reference sequence). The CDR3 is CASSAGLQNYNEQFF. The CDR3 DNA reads TGTGCCAGCAGTGCGGGACTACAGAACTACAATGAGCAGTTCTTC.

The chain has TRBV30 and TRBJ1-6; the D is unclear. V dropped 5 bases and J dropped 2 bases, with 7 bases sitting between them. This CDR3 has 13 amino acids. Per the germline V gene, CDR1 is GTSNPN and CDR2 is SVGIG (reference sequence). In nucleotides, the CDR3 is TGTGCCTGGGACGGGGCCTATAATTCACCCCTCCACTTT. Encoded protein: CAWDGAYNSPLHF.

The V and J genes are TRBV28 and TRBJ2-2; D not resolved. There are 13 residues in the CDR3. Germline lookup yields CDR1 MDHEN and CDR2 SYDVKM. The V and J ends lost 6 bases and 4 bases respectively, with 9 bases between them. CDR3 sequence (DNA): TGTGCCAGCAGGGACCTTGGCACCGGGGAGCTGTTTTTT. This translates into CASRDLGTGELFF.

This clone was observed a handful of times. DNA for the CDR3: TGTGCCTGGAGCCCCTGGGCCTTCGGTACTGAAGCTTTCTTT. Amino acid sequence: CAWSPWAFGTEAFF. The V gene is TRBV30, the J gene TRBJ1-1, with D unresolved. This CDR3 spans 14 amino acids. Germline assignment: CDR1 GTSNPN and CDR2 SVGIG (reference sequence). V dropped 3 bases and J dropped 5 bases, with 16 bases sitting between them.

J is TRBJ1-3 and V is TRBV5-4, with D perhaps TRBD1 (5 bases). The CDR3 loop spans 13 amino acids. V was shortened by 4 bases and J by 4 bases, with 9 bases between the two germline ends. Germline lookup yields CDR1 SGHNT and CDR2 YYREEE (reference sequence). The CDR3 DNA reads as TGTGCCAGCAGCCCGGGACTCGGAAACACCATATATTTT. Its translation is CASSPGLGNTIYF.

The chain combines TRBV30 with TRBJ2-3; D is possibly TRBD2 (5 bases). V shed 0 bases and J shed 3 bases, with 13 bases lying between them. The CDR3 contains 15 residues. Germline CDR1 GTSNPN, CDR2 SVGIG (reference sequence). CDR3 protein: CAWSVLTRSTDTQYF. CDR3 DNA: TGTGCCTGGAGTGTATTAACTAGGAGTACAGATACGCAGTATTTT.

This clone was found once. The chain carries TRBV14 and TRBJ1-2; maybe TRBD1 (5 bases). The germline gives CDR1 SGHDN, CDR2 FVKESK. V lost 1 base to trimming and J lost 4 bases, with 7 bases between them. The CDR3 has 13 residues. The CDR3 protein is CASSQGQTYGYTF. DNA of the CDR3: TGTGCCAGCAGCCAAGGACAGACCTATGGCTACACCTTC.

The chain links TRBV9 to TRBJ1-5; no firm D call. This CDR3 has 13 residues. V was pared by 0 bases and J by 4 bases, with 5 bases between. Germline loops: CDR1 SGDLS, CDR2 YYNGEE. CDR3 in amino acids: CASSVDVNQPQHF. CDR3 DNA sequence: TGTGCCAGCAGCGTAGACGTGAATCAGCCCCAGCATTTT.

This chain connects TRBV4-1 to TRBJ1-1; no reliable D call. V lost 3 bases to trimming and J lost 0 bases, with 11 bases between them. CDR1 MGHRA and CDR2 YSYEKL come from the germline V gene. The CDR3 extends over 15 amino acids. DNA of the CDR3: TGCGCCAGCAGCCACTCCTTAGGGATGAACACTGAAGCTTTCTTT. Protein product: CASSHSLGMNTEAFF.

The rearrangement joins TRBV10-3 to TRBJ1-2; 8 bases line up with TRBD1. Germline V gene lookup returns CDR1 ENHRY and CDR2 SYGVKD. The ends lost 7 bases at V and 3 bases at J; junction bases unmatched: 4. This CDR3 spans 13 amino acids. DNA of the CDR3: TGTGCCATCACCGGACAGGGAGACTATGGCTACACCTTC. Protein product: CAITGQGDYGYTF.

The V and J genes are TRBV19 and TRBJ1-5; 7 positions match TRBD1. Germline V CDR1 and CDR2: LNHDA, SQIVND (reference sequence). Germline trimming cut 5 bases from V and 0 bases from J; bases unmatched to any gene: 10. CDR3 length: 17 residues. CDR3 sequence reads: CASSPNHRDSSNQPQHF. CDR3 coding DNA: TGTGCCAGTAGTCCGAACCACCGGGACAGTAGCAATCAGCCCCAGCATTTT. The entire variable domain, with the rest obtained from reference TRBV19 and TRBJ1-5, is as follows: DGGITQSPKYLFRKEGQNVTLSCEQNLNHDAMYWYRQDPGQGLRLIYYSQIVNDFQKGDIAEGYSVSREKKESFPLTVTSAQKNPTAFYLCASSPNHRDSSNQPQHFGDGTRLSIL.